The TCR beta chain described here comes from a study of blood T cells in healthy people across ages. On the study more broadly: About one barcoded beta molecule per two T cells came from capture by template switching.

Healthy individuals of Caucasian origin from Russia, aged roughly 6 to 90, served as donors. The CDR3 totals 17 residues. Germline V CDR1 and CDR2: ENHRY, SYGVKD. V shed 3 bases and J shed 1 base, with 13 bases lying between them. With a J-beta primer mix and a sample-barcoded 5' primer, a second PCR ran 7 to 11 cycles. Each CDR3 protein gets one entry after TCRdb re-called the 5' RACE reads with MiXCR. The table lists some 1.5 million distinct CDR3 sequences, 28% of them singletons. Notes on this clonotype: Antigen: not known.

Findings of the study overall: Those diversity estimates obtained from one million T cells were thought to be underestimates.

The sample consisted of blood. The V and J genes are TRBV10-3 and TRBJ2-6; the D gene is possibly TRBD1 (5 bases). The clonotype was recovered from a woman aged 30 to 39 in good health. CDR3 region: CAISENNPGSGANVLTF. Here the CDR3 DNA reads TGTGCCATCAGTGAAAACAACCCAGGGTCTGGGGCCAACGTCCTGACTTTC.